This T cell receptor beta chain was recorded in a study of blood T cell repertoires in COVID-19. Only in-frame clones appear in the TCRdb table, and some are missing; sequencing was by immunoSEQ multiplex PCR. The sample carries 150,000 to 200,000 clones, 86% recorded once. Sequenced material: peripheral blood. This TCR was recovered from a woman aged 55 to 70 with COVID-19, enrolled during active disease.

CDR3 sequence reads: CASSSPTGMDEKLFF. CDR3 coding DNA: TGTGCCAGCAGTTCCCCGACAGGGATGGATGAAAAACTGTTTTTT. The chain links TRBV28 to TRBJ1-4; 7 nucleotides align to TRBD1. This CDR3 comprises 15 residues. J lost 6 bases, V lost 4 bases, and 8 bases had no gene match. CDR1 MDHEN and CDR2 SYDVKM come from the germline V gene.